Reported below is one T cell receptor (beta chain). No cognate antigen has been identified for it. Base qualities are not recorded, but no much larger clone differs from it by a single base. The data were obtained in a study of T cell responses to AZD1222 COVID-19 vaccine (dated by TCRdb to about 2021). Context from the whole study: A total of 230 to 250 trial participants underwent TCR sequencing, of whom about 210 had received two doses of AZD1222 and some 25 had received two doses of the MenACWY control vaccine. Trial participants were enrolled into age subgroups of 18-55, 56-69 and 70-plus years, which contained about 150, 27 and 61 TCR-sequenced participants, respectively. Paper-wide results and their limitations: The 56-69-year group was small, and its depth increase did not reach significance, likely because of low power. After two AZD1222 doses, spike-specific TCR breadth and depth were significantly higher than at day 0 and than in MenACWY recipients. Only five to seven AZD1222 recipients were SARS-CoV-2 seropositive at baseline, limiting conclusions about previously exposed vaccinees. Participants were mostly white British and included more females than males, and it was suggested by the authors that clonal diversity may have been underestimated. Vaccine-associated CD4 TCRs spanned the whole spike protein, with dominant responses in regions 160-218 and 743-854. No day 14 peak-response samples were available, so repertoires were characterized only after the peak T cell response. Nearly half of unique spike-specific TCRs reportedly recognized epitopes outside regions mutated in the B.1.351 and B.1.1.7 variants.

The label giving this sample's time point can be read as: baseline before first vaccination. In the paper's terms, the treatment or condition label means: meningococcal conjugate vaccine given as trial control. Samples from vaccinated people were obtained from the UK trials COV001 and COV002, which included a single-blind randomized controlled phase 2/3 trial of AZD1222 (ChAdOx1 nCoV-19) in healthy adults. Trial participant PBMC samples were collected at day 0 and day 28 after the second dose for TCRbeta chain sequencing. Reading from cysteine to phenylalanine, the CDR3 counts 18 amino acids. Kept here is only the CDR3 DNA, which spans 54 bases and is read in frame from base 1. Cut back by 0 bases and 4 bases, the V and J ends lie 21 bases apart. Based on the germline V gene (reference sequence), the CDR1 and CDR2 sequences are LGHDT and YNNKEL. The CDR3 regions of human TCRbeta chains were analyzed by immunosequencing. Per the authors' processing: TCRs in the repertoires were compared against a reference library of SARS-CoV-2-specific TCRs that had been generated with the MIRA antigen-specificity platform. Breadth meant the fraction of unique TCRs that were SARS-CoV-2-associated, whereas depth meant the fraction of total T cells that were SARS-CoV-2-associated. Using the MIRA data, each spike-specific TCR was mapped to the spike region that the TCR reacts to and placed in a CD4 or CD8 class. Log10-transformed breadth and depth values were compared by one-way ANOVA with Sidak's multiple comparisons tests. Entries here come from immuneACCESS through TCRdb and include only in-frame sequences with V and J called. Some clones fail to appear in such tables; in the studies checked, an unresolved V gene covers under half of the shortfall, and the cause of the remainder is unknown. The D gene and trimming were derived from the DNA, and the V and J assignments and clone size from that table. The sample data list 200,000 or so clones, and 80% to 90% of these were observed just once. The ten largest make up about 2.5% of the sample.

The sequence was obtained from an adult in good health. The sequencing used peripheral blood, collected on day 0 of MenACWY control vaccination. The sequence joins TRBV3-1 (or the pseudogene TRBV3-2) to TRBJ1-2; no D gene call is confident. The DNA sequence follows: TGTGCCAGCAGCCAAGATCAGACACGGATGACTTCCCTCTATGGCTACACCTTC. This encodes CASSQDQTRMTSLYGYTF.